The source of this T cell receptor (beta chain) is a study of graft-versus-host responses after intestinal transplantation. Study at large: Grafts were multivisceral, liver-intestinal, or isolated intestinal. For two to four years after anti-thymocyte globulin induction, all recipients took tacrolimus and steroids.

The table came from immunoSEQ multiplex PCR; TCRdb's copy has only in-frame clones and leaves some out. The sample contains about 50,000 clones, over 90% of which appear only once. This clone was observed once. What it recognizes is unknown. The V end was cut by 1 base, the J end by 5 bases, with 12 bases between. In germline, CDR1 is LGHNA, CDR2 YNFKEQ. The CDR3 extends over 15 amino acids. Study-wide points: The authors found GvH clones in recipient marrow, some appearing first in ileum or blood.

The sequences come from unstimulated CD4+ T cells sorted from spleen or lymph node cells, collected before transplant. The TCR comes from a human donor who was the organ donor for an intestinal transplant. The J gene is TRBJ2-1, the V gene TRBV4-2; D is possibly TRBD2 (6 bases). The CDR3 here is CASSQGGTLNNEQFF. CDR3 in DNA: TGTGCCAGCAGCCAAGGCGGGACGCTAAACAATGAGCAGTTCTTC.